The clone carrying this TCR beta chain was observed many times. Trimming took off 0 bases at V and 6 bases at J, with 27 bases between the two ends. Germline CDR1 is LNHDA and CDR2 is SQIVND (reference sequence). CDR3 length: 19 residues. This sample is drawn from a study of CDR3 diversity in severe acne. TCRdb independently ran MiXCR on the PCR reads; one entry per CDR3 protein. The table includes some 90,000 distinct CDR3 sequences, 45% to 50% detected once. The chain employs TRBV19 and TRBJ2-7; tentative D call: TRBD2 (6 bases). Sequences were obtained from blood. The source of this sequence is a male donor in good health, serving as a control. CDR3 loop: CASSIDQVGGQSPTCEQYF. In DNA, the CDR3 is TGTGCCAGTAGTATAGATCAGGTCGGGGGTCAATCCCCCACATGCGAGCAGTACTTC.